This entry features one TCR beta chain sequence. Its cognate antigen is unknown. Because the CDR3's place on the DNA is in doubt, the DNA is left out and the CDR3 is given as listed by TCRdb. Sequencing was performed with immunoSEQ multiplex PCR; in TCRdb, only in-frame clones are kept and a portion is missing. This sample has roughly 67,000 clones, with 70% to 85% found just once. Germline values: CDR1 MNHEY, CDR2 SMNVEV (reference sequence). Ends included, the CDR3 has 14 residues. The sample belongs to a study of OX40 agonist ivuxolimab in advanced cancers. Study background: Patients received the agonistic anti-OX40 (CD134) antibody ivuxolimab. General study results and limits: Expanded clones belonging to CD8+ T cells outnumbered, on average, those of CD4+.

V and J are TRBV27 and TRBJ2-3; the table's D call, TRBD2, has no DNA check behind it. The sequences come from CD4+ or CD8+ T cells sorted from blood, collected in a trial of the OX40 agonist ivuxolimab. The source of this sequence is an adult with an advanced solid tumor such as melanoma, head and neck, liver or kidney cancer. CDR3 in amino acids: CASSSSGDTDTQYF.